This T cell receptor beta chain stems from a study of cytomegalovirus exposure and HLA in healthy donors. PCR amplification relied on 60 Vbeta primers (plus 13 Jbeta primers). The repertoire was sequenced with immunoSEQ multiplex PCR; TCRdb's copy has only in-frame clones and lacks some. The sample includes 200,000 or so clones, 65% to 90% of them seen just once. The trim removed 7 bases at V and 1 base at J, leaving 9 bases unmatched. Germline V gives CDR1 SQVTM, CDR2 ANQGSEA. The CDR3 is 15 amino acids. This TCR derives from a girl aged 10-17 years in good health and CMV-seronegative. The V gene is TRBV29-1, the J gene TRBJ2-1, with 8 bases lining up with TRBD2. The sequenced sample was PBMCs. The CDR3, as DNA: TGCAGCGGTCGGGGGGGGACCGAATCCTACAATGAGCAGTTCTTC. Translated: CSGRGGTESYNEQFF.